Listed below are T cell receptor beta chains from one sample, sequenced in a study of cytomegalovirus exposure and HLA in healthy donors. Here immunoSEQ multiplex PCR was the method, and the copy in TCRdb shows in-frame clones only, minus some. This sample has around 150,000 clones, with approximately 77% found just once. The sample was PBMCs. The receptors stem from a woman aged 40 to 55 in good health and CMV-seronegative. Each CDR3 is given with its conserved first and last residue. A D gene is named only where the DNA matches it firmly. Clone size appears in some rows only: once, few, many, or a class for an expanded clone.

j_call,d_call,clone_size,v_call,cdr3_aa,cdr3_nt
TRBJ1-3,-,-,TRBV5-1,CASSLATGPINTIYF,TGCGCCAGCAGCTTGGCGACAGGCCCGATAAACACCATATATTTT
TRBJ2-1,-,-,TRBV12-5,CASQGGPYNEQFF,TGTGCTTCCCAGGGGGGCCCTTACAATGAGCAGTTCTTC
TRBJ1-1,-,-,TRBV30,CAWSTGMNTEAFF,TGTGCCTGGAGTACAGGAATGAACACTGAAGCTTTCTTT
TRBJ1-2,-,-,TRBV5-1,CASSSGLDGYTF,TGCGCCAGCAGCTCGGGACTTGATGGCTACACCTTC
TRBJ2-7,-,-,TRBV18,CASSPRGIEQYF,TGTGCCAGCTCACCTCGCGGTATCGAGCAGTACTTC
TRBJ2-2,-,-,TRBV18,CASSWSEAGELFF,TGTGCCAGCTCTTGGAGTGAGGCCGGGGAGCTGTTTTTT
TRBJ2-4,TRBD2,-,TRBV6-4,CASSENGTSGGASIQYF,TGTGCCAGCAGTGAAAACGGGACTAGCGGGGGGGCAAGCATTCAGTACTTC
TRBJ1-4,-,few,TRBV4-2,CASSQDVSGNEKLFF,TGTGCCAGCAGCCAAGATGTTAGCGGGAATGAAAAACTGTTTTTT
TRBJ2-3,-,-,TRBV7-9,CASSFAGRPDTQYF,TGTGCCAGCAGCTTCGCGGGGCGGCCAGATACGCAGTATTTT
TRBJ2-7,-,-,TRBV4-2,CASSVDKKAYEQYF,TGTGCCAGCAGCGTCGACAAGAAAGCCTACGAGCAGTACTTC
TRBJ1-2,-,once,TRBV11-2,CASSRPGEIFTGYTF,TGTGCCAGCAGCAGGCCAGGGGAGATATTTACTGGCTACACCTTC
TRBJ1-1,TRBD1,-,TRBV5-1,CASSRGGSRDTEAFF,TGCGCCAGCAGTAGAGGGGGCAGTAGGGACACTGAAGCTTTCTTT
TRBJ1-4,-,-,TRBV5-1,CASRGEATNEKLFF,TGCGCCAGCAGGGGGGAGGCAACTAATGAAAAACTGTTTTTT
TRBJ1-2,TRBD1,-,TRBV2,CASSARTGGDGYTF,TGTGCCAGCAGTGCCAGGACAGGGGGGGATGGCTACACCTTC
TRBJ1-5,TRBD1,-,TRBV5-8,CASSLFGDRAPIMRHF,TGTGCCAGCAGTTTATTCGGTGACAGGGCCCCAATAATGAGGCATTTT
TRBJ2-3,-,-,TRBV6-4,CASSDSRSLARNTQYF,TGTGCCAGCAGTGACTCGAGGAGTCTAGCGAGAAATACGCAGTATTTT
TRBJ2-7,-,few,TRBV19,CASSNSGSFYEQYF,TGTGCCAGTAGTAATTCGGGATCCTTCTACGAGCAGTACTTC
TRBJ1-1,TRBD1,few,TRBV18,CASSPRRTGGMNTEAFF,TGTGCCAGCTCACCACGGCGGACAGGGGGCATGAACACTGAAGCTTTCTTT
TRBJ2-7,TRBD1,-,TRBV7-9,CASSLRGQGSEQYF,TGTGCCAGCAGCTTAAGGGGACAGGGATCCGAGCAGTACTTC
TRBJ2-7,TRBD2,-,TRBV10-1,CASSGTSGGSYEQYF,TGCGCCAGCAGTGGGACTAGCGGGGGATCTTACGAGCAGTACTTC
TRBJ2-7,TRBD1,-,TRBV5-4,CASSHRDRVHEQYF,TGTGCCAGCAGCCACCGGGACAGGGTCCACGAGCAGTACTTC
TRBJ1-3,-,-,TRBV5-1,CASSLDPGGGNTIYF,TGCGCCAGCAGCTTGGACCCGGGAGGGGGAAACACCATATATTTT
TRBJ2-6,TRBD1,-,TRBV13,CASQRTGDFSGANVLTF,TGTGCCAGCCAGCGGACAGGGGATTTCTCTGGGGCCAACGTCCTGACTTTC
TRBJ2-1,TRBD1,few,TRBV29-1,CSGATGLNEQFF,TGCAGCGGCGCGACAGGGCTCAATGAGCAGTTCTTC
TRBJ2-3,TRBD2,-,TRBV5-1,CASSPGTRSTDTQYF,TGCGCCAGCAGCCCCGGGACTAGATCCACAGATACGCAGTATTTT
TRBJ2-3,TRBD2,-,TRBV7-2,CASSRTSGRDTQYF,TGTGCCAGCAGCCGGACTAGCGGGAGGGATACGCAGTATTTT
TRBJ1-2,TRBD1,-,TRBV2,CASSGQGDYGYTF,TGTGCCAGCAGTGGACAGGGCGATTATGGCTACACCTTC
TRBJ1-6,-,-,TRBV4-3,CASSQRGGTYNSPLHF,TGCGCCAGCAGCCAAAGAGGGGGAACCTATAATTCACCCCTCCACTTT
TRBJ2-3,TRBD1,-,TRBV6-4,CASSTGDDTDTQYF,TGTGCCAGCAGTACAGGGGATGACACAGATACGCAGTATTTT
TRBJ1-3,-,-,TRBV5-1,CASSLSGQGNTIYF,TGCGCCAGCAGCTTGAGTGGACAGGGAAACACCATATATTTT
TRBJ2-3,-,-,TRBV6-6,CASSYSISTDTQYF,TGTGCCAGCAGTTACTCTATAAGCACAGATACGCAGTATTTT